This T cell receptor beta chain was found in a study of blood T cell repertoires in COVID-19. Study-wide context: Samples representing acute and convalescent COVID-19 were sourced from the United States, Italy and Spain. In each case, the material was cDNA or gDNA derived from T cells, B-cell-depleted T cells, or PBMCs.

TCRdb's copy holds only in-frame clones and misses some; the assay was immunoSEQ multiplex PCR. This table holds about 260,000 clones, around 86% found once. This clone was picked up one time. Followed over time, Seattle patients had been enrolled while infection was active. The germline gives CDR1 SQVTM, CDR2 ANQGSEA. The CDR3 is made up of 16 amino acids. J lost 3 bases, V lost 6 bases, and 6 bases had no gene match. V gene TRBV29-1 combines with J gene TRBJ2-2; 14 bases map to TRBD2. This receptor was taken from a woman aged 60-75 years with COVID-19, enrolled during active disease. The sample consisted of peripheral blood. CDR3 sequence reads: CSVDGLAGGDTGELFF. The DNA for the CDR3 is TGCAGCGTCGACGGACTAGCGGGAGGCGACACCGGGGAGCTGTTTTTT.